The entry below describes one TCR beta chain. Its specificity is unknown. This sample stems from a study of post-analysis software for immune sequencing data. Study background: Relapsing-remitting, secondary progressive and progressive-relapsing courses of multiple sclerosis were included. Study-wide results and limits: Patients with multiple sclerosis recorded significantly lower normalized Chao1 diversity than controls, the study found. Compared with controls, patients had more of five TRBV segments, including TRBV5-6, TRBV5-1 and TRBV20-1. Co-batched samples clustered tightly together by F measure.

Carried by the TCR beta cDNA libraries were unique molecular identifiers. TCRdb passed the PCR reads through MiXCR, listing each CDR3 protein once. The repertoire includes hundreds of thousands of distinct CDR3 sequences, roughly 46% of them detected once, and under 2% sits in the top ten. CDR1 MGHRA and CDR2 YSYEKL come from the germline V gene. Germline trimming cut 2 bases from V and 8 bases from J; bases unmatched to any gene: 6. The length of the CDR3 is 15 residues. The sample consisted of blood. The clonotype was recovered from a girl under 18 with multiple sclerosis. The V and J genes are TRBV4-1 and TRBJ2-1; 10 bases line up with TRBD2. Here the CDR3 DNA reads TGCGCCAGCAGCCAACTAGCGGGAGTTAGCGATGAGCAGTTCTTC. The encoded protein is CASSQLAGVSDEQFF.